This TCR beta chain emerged from a study of blood T cell repertoires in COVID-19. Study summary: Acute-phase and convalescent COVID-19 samples originated in the United States, Italy and Spain. The analysed material was cDNA or gDNA that came from T cells, B-cell-depleted T cells, or PBMCs.

The V segment lost 5 bases and the J segment 11 bases; nucleotides outside the gene matches: 11. This CDR3 spans 14 amino acids. Germline CDR1 reads SEHNR; CDR2 reads FQNEAQ (reference sequence). As processed by the authors: Amplification from reference gene primers served as the basis for estimated nucleated cell counts. Profiled with immunoSEQ multiplex PCR; TCRdb holds only in-frame clones, not every one. The V and J calls and clone size were taken over from that table, and D and trimming were inferred from the DNA. Of about 160,000 clones detected, under 80% appear once; the ten largest clones hold approximately 3%.

This chain links TRBV7-9 with TRBJ1-1; 10 bases agree with TRBD1. The receptor's source is an older man with acute or convalescent COVID-19. The sample comprised peripheral blood. Here the CDR3 reads CASSSQGTGVSAFF. For the CDR3, the DNA is TGTGCCAGCAGCAGTCAGGGGACAGGGGTTTCGGCTTTCTTT.